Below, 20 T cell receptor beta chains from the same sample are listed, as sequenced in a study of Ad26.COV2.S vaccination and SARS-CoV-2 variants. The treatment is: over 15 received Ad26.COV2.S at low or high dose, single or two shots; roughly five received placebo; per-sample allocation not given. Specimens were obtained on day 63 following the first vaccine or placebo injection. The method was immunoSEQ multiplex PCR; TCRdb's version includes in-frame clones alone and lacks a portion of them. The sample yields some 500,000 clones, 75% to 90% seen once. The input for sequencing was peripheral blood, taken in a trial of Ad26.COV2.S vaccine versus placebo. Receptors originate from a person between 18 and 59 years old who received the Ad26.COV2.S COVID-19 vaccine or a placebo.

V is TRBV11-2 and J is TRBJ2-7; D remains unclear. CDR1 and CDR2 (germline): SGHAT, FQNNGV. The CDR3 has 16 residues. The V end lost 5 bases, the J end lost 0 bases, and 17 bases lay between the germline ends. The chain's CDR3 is CASSAGSKPASYEQYF. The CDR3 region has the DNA TGTGCCAGCAGCGCAGGCTCTAAACCCGCCTCCTACGAGCAGTACTTC.

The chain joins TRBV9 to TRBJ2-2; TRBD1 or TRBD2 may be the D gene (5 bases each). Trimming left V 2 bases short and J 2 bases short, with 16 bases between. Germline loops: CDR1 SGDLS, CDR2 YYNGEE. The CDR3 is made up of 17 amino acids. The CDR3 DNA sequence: TGTGCCAGCAGCGTCTGGGGGAGCACAACAAACACCGGGGAGCTGTTTTTT. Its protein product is CASSVWGSTTNTGELFF.

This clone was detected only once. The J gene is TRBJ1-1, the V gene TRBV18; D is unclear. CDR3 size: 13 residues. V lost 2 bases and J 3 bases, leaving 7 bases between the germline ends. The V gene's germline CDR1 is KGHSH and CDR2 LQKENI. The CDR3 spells CASSPTWDTEAFF. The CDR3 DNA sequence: TGTGCCAGCTCACCAACATGGGACACTGAAGCTTTCTTT.

Here the CDR3 DNA reads TGTGCCAGCAGCCAGACTACGGGTGAGCAGTTCTTC. Translation: CASSQTTGEQFF. The chain joins TRBV3-1 (or the pseudogene TRBV3-2) to TRBJ2-1; tentatively, D is TRBD2 (5 bases). Germline V gene data show CDR1 as LGHDT and CDR2 as YNNKEL (reference sequence). V lost 3 bases, J lost 9 bases, and 9 bases lay in between. This CDR3 is 12 amino acids long.

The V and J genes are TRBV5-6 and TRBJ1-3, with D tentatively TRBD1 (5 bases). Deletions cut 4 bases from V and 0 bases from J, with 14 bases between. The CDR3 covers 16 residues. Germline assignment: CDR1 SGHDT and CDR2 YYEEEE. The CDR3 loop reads CASSPRRDLSGNTIYF. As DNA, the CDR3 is TGTGCCAGCAGCCCCCGTAGGGACCTCTCTGGAAACACCATATATTTT.

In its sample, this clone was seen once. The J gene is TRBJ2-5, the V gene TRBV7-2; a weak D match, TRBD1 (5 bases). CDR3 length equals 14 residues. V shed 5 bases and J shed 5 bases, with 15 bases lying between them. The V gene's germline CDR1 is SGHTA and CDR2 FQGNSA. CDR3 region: CASSLWGPGETQYF. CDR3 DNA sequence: TGTGCCAGCAGCCTATGGGGCCCCGGGGAGACCCAGTACTTC.

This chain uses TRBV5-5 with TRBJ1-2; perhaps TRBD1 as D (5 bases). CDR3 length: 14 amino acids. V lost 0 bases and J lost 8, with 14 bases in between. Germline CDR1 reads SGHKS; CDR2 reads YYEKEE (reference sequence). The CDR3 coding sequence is TGTGCCAGCAGCTTGGAGCCTCGGGGCGTCGGCTACACCTTC. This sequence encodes CASSLEPRGVGYTF.

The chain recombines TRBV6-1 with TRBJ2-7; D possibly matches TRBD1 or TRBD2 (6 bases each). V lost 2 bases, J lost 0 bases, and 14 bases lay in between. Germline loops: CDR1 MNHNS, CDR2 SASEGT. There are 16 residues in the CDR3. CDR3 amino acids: CASSERPGASSYEQYF. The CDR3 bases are TGTGCCAGCAGTGAACGTCCGGGGGCGAGCTCCTACGAGCAGTACTTC.

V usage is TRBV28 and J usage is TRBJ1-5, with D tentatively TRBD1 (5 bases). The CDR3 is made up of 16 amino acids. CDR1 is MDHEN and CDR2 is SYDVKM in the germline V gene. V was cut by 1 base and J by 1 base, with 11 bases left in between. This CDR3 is CASSLSGVGSNQPQHF. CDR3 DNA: TGTGCCAGCAGTTTATCGGGGGTAGGAAGCAATCAGCCCCAGCATTTT.

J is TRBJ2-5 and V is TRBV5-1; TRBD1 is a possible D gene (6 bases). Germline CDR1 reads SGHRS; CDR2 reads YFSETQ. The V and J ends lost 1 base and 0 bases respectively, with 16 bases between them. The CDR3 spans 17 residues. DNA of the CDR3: TGCGCCAGCAGCTTGAGGGGGATCAGCGGCTACCAAGAGACCCAGTACTTC. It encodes CASSLRGISGYQETQYF.

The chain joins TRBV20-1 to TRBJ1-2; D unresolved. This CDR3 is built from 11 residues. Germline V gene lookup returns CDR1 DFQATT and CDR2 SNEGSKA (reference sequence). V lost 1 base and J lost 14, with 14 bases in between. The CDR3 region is CSARVLDWGTF. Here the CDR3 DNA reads TGCAGTGCTAGAGTATTGGACTGGGGTACCTTC.

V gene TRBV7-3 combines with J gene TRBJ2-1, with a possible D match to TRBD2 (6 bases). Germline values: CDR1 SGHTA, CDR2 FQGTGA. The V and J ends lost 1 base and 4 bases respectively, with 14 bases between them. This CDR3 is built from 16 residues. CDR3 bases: TGTGCCAGCAGCTTAATTGGGTCGGGAGAATACAATGAGCAGTTCTTC. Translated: CASSLIGSGEYNEQFF.

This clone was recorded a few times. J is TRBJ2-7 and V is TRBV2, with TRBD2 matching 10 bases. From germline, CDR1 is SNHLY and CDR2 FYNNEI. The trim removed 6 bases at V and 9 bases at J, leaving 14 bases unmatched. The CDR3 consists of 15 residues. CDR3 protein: CASRGGLAAYGVQYF. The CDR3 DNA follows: TGTGCCAGCAGAGGTGGACTAGCGGCCTACGGGGTGCAGTACTTC.

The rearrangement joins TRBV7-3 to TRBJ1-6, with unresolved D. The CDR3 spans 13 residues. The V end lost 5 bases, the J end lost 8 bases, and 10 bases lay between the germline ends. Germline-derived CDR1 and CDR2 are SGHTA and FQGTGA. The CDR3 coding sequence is TGTGCCAGCAGCCTTCGACGGTATTCACCCCTCCACTTT. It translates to CASSLRRYSPLHF.

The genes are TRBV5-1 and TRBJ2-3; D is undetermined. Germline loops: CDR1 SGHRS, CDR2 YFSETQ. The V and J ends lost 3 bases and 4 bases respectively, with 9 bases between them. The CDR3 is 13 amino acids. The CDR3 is CASSSLSADTQYF. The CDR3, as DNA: TGCGCCAGCAGCTCACTCTCGGCAGATACGCAGTATTTT.

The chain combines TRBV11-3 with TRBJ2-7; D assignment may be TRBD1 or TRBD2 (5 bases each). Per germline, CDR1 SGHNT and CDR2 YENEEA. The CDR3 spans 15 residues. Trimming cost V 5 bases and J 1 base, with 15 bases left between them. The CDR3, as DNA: TGTGCCAGCAGCCCGGGATGGGGGACGTCCTACGAGCAGTACTTC. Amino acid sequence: CASSPGWGTSYEQYF.

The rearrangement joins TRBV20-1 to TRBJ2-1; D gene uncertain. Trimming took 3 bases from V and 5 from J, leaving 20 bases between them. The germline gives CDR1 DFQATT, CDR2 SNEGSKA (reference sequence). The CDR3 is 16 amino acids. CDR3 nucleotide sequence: TGCAGTGCTAGTCCCGTCCTCTTAAGGTGGGACAATGAGCAGTTCTTC. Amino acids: CSASPVLLRWDNEQFF.

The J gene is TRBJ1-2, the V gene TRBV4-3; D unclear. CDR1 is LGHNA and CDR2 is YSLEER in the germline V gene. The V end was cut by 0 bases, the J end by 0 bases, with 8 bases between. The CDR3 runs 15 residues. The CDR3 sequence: CASSQDMPANYGYTF. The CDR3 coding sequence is TGCGCCAGCAGCCAAGATATGCCCGCTAACTATGGCTACACCTTC.

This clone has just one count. The CDR3 region is CASSLDWGRAAGELFF. In DNA, the CDR3 is TGTGCCAGCAGCTTAGATTGGGGGAGGGCTGCCGGGGAGCTGTTTTTT. This sequence joins TRBV7-8 and TRBJ2-2, with 7 bases lining up with TRBD2. V shed 1 base, J shed 6 bases, and the junction held 8 bases outside the gene matches. The V gene's germline CDR1 is SGHVS and CDR2 FQNEAQ. The CDR3 is 16 residues long.

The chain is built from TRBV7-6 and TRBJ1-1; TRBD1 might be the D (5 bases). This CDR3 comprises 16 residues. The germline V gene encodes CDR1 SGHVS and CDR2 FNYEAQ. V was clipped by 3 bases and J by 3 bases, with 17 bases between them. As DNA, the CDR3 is TGTGCCAGCAGCTTCGGTGCGGAGGGGTCGGACACTGAAGCTTTCTTT. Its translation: CASSFGAEGSDTEAFF. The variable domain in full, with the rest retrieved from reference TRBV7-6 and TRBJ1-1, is GAGVSQSPRYKVTKRGQDVALRCDPISGHVSLYWYRQALGQGPEFLTYFNYEAQQDKSGLPNDRFSAERPEGSISTLTIQRTEQRDSAMYRCASSFGAEGSDTEAFFGQGTRLTVV.